One sample yielded the 18 T cell receptor beta chains listed below, sequenced in a study of shared clonotypes between healthy human individuals. Sequenced by immunoSEQ multiplex PCR; TCRdb stores in-frame clones only, minus some. Of millions of clones listed, 85% to 95% are singletons. The sequenced sample was naive CD4+ T cells sorted from blood. Subset defined: CD45RA+ positively selected. These TCRs come from a young man in good health.

This chain links TRBV9 with TRBJ1-1; 7 positions match TRBD1. V dropped 0 bases and J dropped 5; count of bases not matched to a gene: 7. Germline CDR1 is SGDLS and CDR2 is YYNGEE. This CDR3 is built from 15 residues. The CDR3 region is CASSVDPTGVTEAFF. Here the CDR3 DNA reads TGTGCCAGCAGCGTAGATCCTACAGGGGTAACTGAAGCTTTCTTT.

CDR3 bases: TGCGCCAGCAGCCAATCCCTACAGATTAACTATGGCTACACCTTC. The encoded protein is CASSQSLQINYGYTF. The chain recombines TRBV4-3 with TRBJ1-2, with D hard to call. This CDR3 is 15 amino acids long. The ends were cut back, 2 bases at V and 1 base at J, with 11 bases in the middle. Germline assignment: CDR1 LGHNA and CDR2 YSLEER.

The gene calls are TRBV6-5 and TRBJ2-3; 7 bases fit TRBD1. V lost 10 bases to trimming and J lost 0 bases; unmatched junction nucleotides: 10. This CDR3 has 15 amino acids. Germline V gene sequence: CDR1 MNHEY, CDR2 SVGAGI. The CDR3 DNA sequence: TGTGCCACCAAACGAGGGACAGCTAGCACAGATACGCAGTATTTT. Protein sequence: CATKRGTASTDTQYF.

This sequence joins TRBV6-1 and TRBJ2-5; D unclear. Germline V lookup: CDR1 MNHNS, CDR2 SASEGT. The CDR3 contains 14 residues. V was trimmed by 1 base and J by 5 bases, leaving 11 bases between them. The CDR3 DNA is TGTGCCAGCAGTGAAGGAAGACTCTCGGAGACCCAGTACTTC. Translated, it gives CASSEGRLSETQYF.

The chain recombines TRBV29-1 with TRBJ2-6, with 7 bases aligning to TRBD1. CDR3 size: 15 residues. The V gene end was trimmed by 3 bases and the J gene end by 0 bases; junction bases not matched to a gene: 2. Germline lookup yields CDR1 SQVTM and CDR2 ANQGSEA. The CDR3 bases are TGCAGCGTTGAGGGGACAGTCTCTGGGGCCAACGTCCTGACTTTC. This encodes CSVEGTVSGANVLTF.

The chain recombines TRBV5-1 with TRBJ1-2, with D tentatively TRBD1 (5 bases). CDR1 is SGHRS and CDR2 is YFSETQ in the germline V gene. V was cut by 2 bases and J by 10 bases, with 12 bases left in between. There are 12 residues in the CDR3. The CDR3 DNA follows: TGCGCCAGCAGCTTTAGCAGGGTTGACTACACCTTC. Residues: CASSFSRVDYTF. Full variable domain (rest looked up from reference TRBV5-1 and TRBJ1-2): KAGVTQTPRYLIKTRGQQVTLSCSPISGHRSVSWYQQTPGQGLQFLFEYFSETQRNKGNFPGRFSGRQFSNSRSEMNVSTLELGDSALYLCASSFSRVDYTFGSGTRLTVV.

The chain links TRBV6-1 to TRBJ2-3; a possible D gene is TRBD1 (6 bases). The germline CDR1 and CDR2 sequences are MNHNS and SASEGT. The CDR3 runs to 16 residues. Trimming pared 3 bases from V and 3 bases from J, leaving 16 bases between. CDR3 protein: CASSDLGALGTDTQYF. For the CDR3, the DNA is TGTGCCAGCAGTGACTTGGGGGCGCTGGGGACAGATACGCAGTATTTT.

The CDR3 loop reads CASSKEVVYGYTF. The CDR3 DNA reads TGCGCCAGCAGTAAGGAGGTAGTCTATGGCTACACCTTC. The rearrangement uses TRBV5-1 and TRBJ1-2; D not resolved. The V end lost 5 bases, the J end lost 4 bases, and 12 bases lay between the germline ends. Germline assignment: CDR1 SGHRS and CDR2 YFSETQ. This CDR3 contains 13 residues.

The rearrangement links TRBV25-1 to TRBJ2-1, with 12 bases matching TRBD2. This CDR3 is built from 15 residues. Germline CDR1 MGHDK, CDR2 SYGVNS. The V segment lost 4 bases and the J segment 7 bases; nucleotides outside the gene matches: 5. DNA for the CDR3: TGTGCCAGCAGTGCGGGACTAGCGGGTGTTAATGAGCAGTTCTTC. Translation: CASSAGLAGVNEQFF.

The chain uses TRBV18 and TRBJ1-5, with no clear D. Trimming stripped 2 bases from V and 2 bases from J, with 10 bases between. Germline loops: CDR1 KGHSH, CDR2 LQKENI. The CDR3 is made up of 15 amino acids. CDR3 region: CASSPSSGGNQPQHF. In DNA form, the CDR3 reads TGTGCCAGCTCACCATCCTCCGGGGGCAATCAGCCCCAGCATTTT.

The chain is built from TRBV10-3 and TRBJ2-7; D remains unclear. This CDR3 is 14 amino acids long. The V end lost 2 bases, the J end lost 0 bases, and 8 bases lay between the germline ends. The germline V gene encodes CDR1 ENHRY and CDR2 SYGVKD. In DNA, the CDR3 is TGTGCCATCAGTGAGCCGAGGACCTCCTACGAGCAGTACTTC. Its translation is CAISEPRTSYEQYF.

A word on this clone: Other DNA sequences within the sample encode an identical CDR3. This chain joins TRBV2 and TRBJ1-2, with TRBD1 matching over 7 bases. CDR3 size: 12 residues. Unmatched junction bases numbered 2, after V lost 4 bases and J lost 6 bases. Germline CDR1 SNHLY, CDR2 FYNNEI. CDR3 in DNA: TGTGCCAGCAGTGGACAGGGAAATGGCTACACCTTC. It translates to CASSGQGNGYTF.

The chain combines TRBV18 with TRBJ2-3, with D tentatively TRBD2 (5 bases). Trimming cost V 1 base and J 4 bases, with 9 bases left between them. CDR3 length: 14 residues. Germline CDR1 is KGHSH and CDR2 is LQKENI. CDR3 sequence reads: CASSPQDGADTQYF. CDR3 nucleotides: TGTGCCAGCTCACCACAGGACGGGGCAGATACGCAGTATTTT. Together with reference TRBV18 and TRBJ2-3, the CDR3 gives the full variable domain: NAGVMQNPRHLVRRRGQEARLRCSPMKGHSHVYWYRQLPEEGLKFMVYLQKENIIDESGMPKERFSAEFPKEGPSILRIQQVVRGDSAAYFCASSPQDGADTQYFGPGTRLTVL.

This sequence joins TRBV6-5 and TRBJ2-7; either TRBD1 or TRBD2 may supply D (6 bases each). This CDR3 region has 15 residues. Trimming took off 0 bases at V and 5 bases at J, with 14 bases between the two ends. Germline V gene sequence: CDR1 MNHEY, CDR2 SVGAGI. CDR3 nucleotides: TGTGCCAGCAGTTACTCGGCGGGACCAGGGGACGAGCAGTACTTC. It is translated as CASSYSAGPGDEQYF.

This clone was counted a single time. The chain links TRBV28 to TRBJ1-5; 9 bases match TRBD1. The CDR3 totals 14 residues. The germline V gene has CDR1 MDHEN and CDR2 SYDVKM. After removal of 0 bases from V and 10 bases from J, the junction contained 4 bases not matched to a gene. CDR3 protein: CASSLWTGGSPQHF. CDR3 DNA sequence: TGTGCCAGCAGTTTATGGACAGGGGGTAGTCCCCAGCATTTT.

This clone was detected only a few times. The rearrangement links TRBV20-1 to TRBJ1-1; D remains ambiguous. The CDR3 consists of 11 residues. Trimming took 2 bases from V and 7 from J, leaving 8 bases between them. CDR1 and CDR2 (germline): DFQATT, SNEGSKA (reference sequence). The CDR3 coding sequence is TGCAGTGCTAGACGGCAGAGTGAAGCTTTCTTT. Translating gives CSARRQSEAFF.

This clone was observed a single time. The chain employs TRBV6-1 and TRBJ1-3; 10 bases are a match to TRBD1. The ends lost 3 bases at V and 4 bases at J; junction bases unmatched: 6. This CDR3 has 16 residues. Germline lookup yields CDR1 MNHNS and CDR2 SASEGT. CDR3 nucleotides: TGTGCCAGCAGTGAGGTCGGGACAGGGGTAGGAAACACCATATATTTT. Its protein product is CASSEVGTGVGNTIYF.

There are a few counts of this clone. J is TRBJ1-1 and V is TRBV11-2; weak D call: TRBD1 (6 bases). This CDR3 is 13 amino acids long. Germline CDR1 and CDR2: SGHAT and FQNNGV. The V end lost 3 bases, the J end lost 4 bases, and 9 bases lay between the germline ends. The CDR3 nucleotides are TGTGCCAGCAGCTTGGGGGGCCTCACTGAAGCTTTCTTT. Amino acids: CASSLGGLTEAFF.